Listed below are T cell receptor beta chains from one sample, sequenced in a study of Graves' ophthalmopathy and Graves' hyperthyroidism. TCRdb fed the multiplex PCR reads into MiXCR, producing one record per CDR3 protein. This sample has about 1.2 million distinct CDR3 sequences, with less than 45% found just once. The sample comprised peripheral blood or thyroid tissue (not recorded which). All receptors derive from an adult man with Graves' hyperthyroidism. Both conserved end residues are part of each CDR3. D genes are given only for firm matches. Some rows mark clone size as missing; the rest say once, few, many or name a class of expanded clone.

D gene: -; CDR3 length: 20; V gene: TRBV15; clone size: many; J gene: TRBJ1-5; CDR3 DNA: TGTGCCACCAGCAGAGTCGGGTTGGGGGGCGAGGGAGGGATGGGGAGGGCCCAGCATTTT; CDR3 protein: CATSRVGLGGEGGMGRAQHF
D gene: TRBD1; CDR3 length: 15; V gene: TRBV20-1; clone size: many; J gene: TRBJ1-6; CDR3 DNA: TGCAGTGCTGAAAGTCCCGACAGGGTTGGGTCACCCCTCCACTTT; CDR3 protein: CSAESPDRVGSPLHF
D gene: TRBD1; CDR3 length: 14; V gene: TRBV29-1; clone size: few; J gene: TRBJ2-7; CDR3 DNA: TGCAGCGTCGCCGGGACAGGAGCGCCCTACGAGCAGTACTTC; CDR3 protein: CSVAGTGAPYEQYF
D gene: TRBD1; CDR3 length: 15; V gene: TRBV5-1; clone size: many; J gene: TRBJ1-5; CDR3 DNA: TGCGCCAGCAGCCAGTCCGGGACAGACGGCCAGCCCCAGCATTTT; CDR3 protein: CASSQSGTDGQPQHF
D gene: -; CDR3 length: 16; V gene: TRBV11-2; clone size: -; J gene: TRBJ2-7; CDR3 DNA: TGTGCCAGCAGCTTAGGTCCGTCAGTCGGGTACTACGAGCAGTACTTC; CDR3 protein: CASSLGPSVGYYEQYF
D gene: TRBD2; CDR3 length: 14; V gene: TRBV7-9; clone size: many; J gene: TRBJ2-5; CDR3 DNA: TGTGCCAGCAGCTTACCGGGGGGGAAAGAGACCCAGTACTTC; CDR3 protein: CASSLPGGKETQYF
D gene: -; CDR3 length: 13; V gene: TRBV9; clone size: many; J gene: TRBJ2-5; CDR3 DNA: TGTGCCAGCAGCACCCCTGGGTTGGAGACCCAGTACTTC; CDR3 protein: CASSTPGLETQYF
D gene: -; CDR3 length: 12; V gene: TRBV11-2; clone size: many; J gene: TRBJ1-3; CDR3 DNA: TGTGCCAGCAGCCGGAGGGGAAACACCATATATTTT; CDR3 protein: CASSRRGNTIYF
D gene: TRBD2; CDR3 length: 14; V gene: TRBV25-1; clone size: few; J gene: TRBJ2-5; CDR3 DNA: TGTGCCAGCAGTGAATGGGGGGGGAAGGAGACCCAGTACTTC; CDR3 protein: CASSEWGGKETQYF
D gene: TRBD1; CDR3 length: 15; V gene: TRBV5-1; clone size: many; J gene: TRBJ2-7; CDR3 DNA: TGCGCCAGCAGCCTGCGACAGGGACAGAGCTACGAGCAGTACTTC; CDR3 protein: CASSLRQGQSYEQYF
D gene: -; CDR3 length: 13; V gene: TRBV20-1; clone size: many; J gene: TRBJ1-2; CDR3 DNA: TGCAGTGCTATACGGACAACGGGGCATGGCTACACCTTC; CDR3 protein: CSAIRTTGHGYTF
D gene: -; CDR3 length: 16; V gene: TRBV11-2; clone size: -; J gene: TRBJ2-7; CDR3 DNA: TGTGCCAGCAGCTCCTCAACCGGGGGGAGGGGGAGCGAGCAGTACTTC; CDR3 protein: CASSSSTGGRGSEQYF
D gene: -; CDR3 length: 15; V gene: TRBV6-2/TRBV6-3; clone size: few; J gene: TRBJ2-5; CDR3 DNA: TGTGCCAGCAGCCTACAGGATGGGGGTCAAGAGACCCAGTACTTC; CDR3 protein: CASSLQDGGQETQYF
D gene: -; CDR3 length: 16; V gene: TRBV7-9; clone size: many; J gene: TRBJ2-5; CDR3 DNA: TGTGCCAGCAGCTTTCCAGGCCGGCGATGGCAAGAGACCCAGTACTTC; CDR3 protein: CASSFPGRRWQETQYF
D gene: TRBD1; CDR3 length: 14; V gene: TRBV10-3; clone size: -; J gene: TRBJ2-5; CDR3 DNA: TGTGCCATCAGTGCAGGGGGATACCAAGAGACCCAGTACTTC; CDR3 protein: CAISAGGYQETQYF
D gene: -; CDR3 length: 13; V gene: TRBV15; clone size: -; J gene: TRBJ1-4; CDR3 DNA: TGTGCCACCAGCAGAGATGTAGGGGAAAAACTGTTTTTT; CDR3 protein: CATSRDVGEKLFF
D gene: -; CDR3 length: 15; V gene: TRBV9; clone size: -; J gene: TRBJ2-2; CDR3 DNA: TGTGCCAGCAGCCCCAGACAGGTTCGCACCGGGGAGCTGTTTTTT; CDR3 protein: CASSPRQVRTGELFF
D gene: -; CDR3 length: 15; V gene: TRBV7-9; clone size: -; J gene: TRBJ1-2; CDR3 DNA: TGTGTCAGCAACACGCCCCGGGGGAATAACTATGGCTACACCTTC; CDR3 protein: CVSNTPRGNNYGYTF
D gene: -; CDR3 length: 16; V gene: TRBV14; clone size: many; J gene: TRBJ2-6; CDR3 DNA: TGTGCCAGCAGCGAAGCACGAGGGGCTGGGGCCAACGTCCTGACTTTC; CDR3 protein: CASSEARGAGANVLTF
D gene: -; CDR3 length: 14; V gene: TRBV15; clone size: many; J gene: TRBJ2-2; CDR3 DNA: TGTGCCACCAGCAGAGAAACCCCCACCGGGGAGCTGTTTTTT; CDR3 protein: CATSRETPTGELFF
D gene: -; CDR3 length: 15; V gene: TRBV4-3; clone size: many; J gene: TRBJ1-2; CDR3 DNA: TGCGCCAGCAGCCAAGTACCGGGGAGTTCCTATGGCTACACCTTC; CDR3 protein: CASSQVPGSSYGYTF
D gene: -; CDR3 length: 14; V gene: TRBV10-3; clone size: many; J gene: TRBJ1-2; CDR3 DNA: TGTGCCATCAGTGAGGTAGAGGGGGTACATGGCTACACCTTC; CDR3 protein: CAISEVEGVHGYTF
D gene: -; CDR3 length: 15; V gene: TRBV2; clone size: few; J gene: TRBJ1-6; CDR3 DNA: TGTGCCAGCAGTGGTGGACATGCTACAAATTCACCTCTCCACTTT; CDR3 protein: CASSGGHATNSPLHF
D gene: -; CDR3 length: 11; V gene: TRBV20-1; clone size: -; J gene: TRBJ1-1; CDR3 DNA: TGCAGTGCTTTCAGGGTCCCTGAAGCTTTCTTT; CDR3 protein: CSAFRVPEAFF
D gene: -; CDR3 length: 13; V gene: TRBV7-9; clone size: -; J gene: TRBJ1-2; CDR3 DNA: TGCGCCAGCAGGCCCGTGGGGAACTATGGCTACACCTTC; CDR3 protein: CASRPVGNYGYTF
D gene: TRBD1; CDR3 length: 16; V gene: TRBV12-3/TRBV12-4; clone size: -; J gene: TRBJ1-2; CDR3 DNA: TGTGCCAGCAGTTTATCGCAAGGGGGCGCGGACTATGGCTACACCTTC; CDR3 protein: CASSLSQGGADYGYTF
D gene: -; CDR3 length: 16; V gene: TRBV29-1; clone size: many; J gene: TRBJ1-3; CDR3 DNA: TGCAGCGTTAAAACTTCGACGGCTTACTCTGGAAACACCATATATTTT; CDR3 protein: CSVKTSTAYSGNTIYF
D gene: TRBD1; CDR3 length: 13; V gene: TRBV5-1; clone size: many; J gene: TRBJ2-7; CDR3 DNA: TGCGCCAGCAGGGAACAGGGGGTTGACGAGCAGTACTTC; CDR3 protein: CASREQGVDEQYF
D gene: -; CDR3 length: 17; V gene: TRBV15; clone size: many; J gene: TRBJ2-2; CDR3 DNA: TGTGCCACCAGCAGAGGCGGTGGGGGACCCTCCACCGGGGAGCTGTTTTTT; CDR3 protein: CATSRGGGGPSTGELFF
D gene: TRBD1; CDR3 length: 15; V gene: TRBV6-5; clone size: many; J gene: TRBJ1-1; CDR3 DNA: TGTGCCAGCAGCCCAGTTGGACAGGTCCCCATCGGAGCTTTCTTT; CDR3 protein: CASSPVGQVPIGAFF
D gene: -; CDR3 length: 15; V gene: TRBV4-3; clone size: many; J gene: TRBJ1-1; CDR3 DNA: TGCGCCAGCAGCCAAGTCCACAGTATAAACACTGAAGCTTTCTTT; CDR3 protein: CASSQVHSINTEAFF
D gene: TRBD1; CDR3 length: 15; V gene: TRBV7-9; clone size: once; J gene: TRBJ1-5; CDR3 DNA: TGTGCCAGCAGCAAAGACAGGGCCGGCAATCAGCCCCAGCATTTT; CDR3 protein: CASSKDRAGNQPQHF